The 31 T cell receptor beta chains given below trace back to one sample, sequenced in a study of tissue T cells after allogeneic stem cell transplantation. Sequencing was performed with immunoSEQ multiplex PCR; in TCRdb, only in-frame clones are kept and a portion is missing. This table holds roughly 5,000 clones, roughly 49% found once. Time point denoted: mouse harvest day 7 after allogeneic transplant. The graft held 10^6 splenic CD5+ T cells and 10^7 T-cell-depleted bone marrow cells. The material sequenced was gut tissue. These receptors were collected from a female BALB/c mouse given C57BL/6 T cells with graft-versus-host disease after an allogeneic hematopoietic cell transplant.

The table lists this clone with a count of one. Genes and germline are mouse. The observed sequence ends 1 residue before the CDR3 terminus, with the missing tail filled in from the germline J gene. J is TRBJ2-2 and V is TRBV2, with TRBD2 matching over 7 bases. Trimming cost V 0 bases and J 2 bases; bases outside gene matches: 3. In germline, CDR1 is LGHNA, CDR2 YSYQKL. This CDR3 has 16 amino acids. CDR3 protein: CASSQEGGRNTGQLYF. The sequenced part of the CDR3 DNA is TGTGCCAGCAGCCAAGAGGGGGGGAGGAACACCGGGCAGCTCTAC.

In regard to this clone: Gene names refer to mouse genes. Read data end 1 residue before the CDR3 end; the end is taken from the germline J gene. The rearrangement uses TRBV26 and TRBJ1-1; D uncertain. Trimming took 4 bases from V and 3 from J, leaving 3 bases between them. This CDR3 spans 11 amino acids. Looked up from germline, CDR1 is KGHPV and CDR2 is FQNQEV (reference sequence). The CDR3 bases that were read are TGTGCCAGCAGTCCGGACACAGAAGTCTTC. Translation gives CASSPDTEVF. The whole CDR3 protein reads CASSPDTEVFF.

Remarks on this clone: Gene names and germline refer to mouse. The read terminates 1 residue before the CDR3 end, so the remaining end is supplied by the germline J gene. The rearrangement joins TRBV3 to TRBJ2-7; D unresolved. Germline V gives CDR1 SNHLY, CDR2 FYNGKV (reference sequence). The CDR3 totals 13 residues. Trimming removed 1 base at V and 4 bases at J, with 8 bases between. The covered CDR3 bases are TGTGCCAGCAGCTTAGAGGGCAAATATGAACAGTAC. This gives the protein CASSLEGKYEQY. The complete CDR3 reads CASSLEGKYEQYF. Based on the CDR3 plus reference TRBV3 and TRBJ2-7, the full variable domain is GPKVLQIPSHQIIDMGQMVTLNCDPVSNHLYFYWYKQILGQQMEFLVNFYNGKVMEKSKLFKDQFSVERPDGSYFTLKIQPTALEDSAVYFCASSLEGKYEQYFGPGTRLTVL.

There are a few counts of this clone. The gene symbols are mouse symbols. Read data end 1 residue before the CDR3 end; the end is taken from the germline J gene. The chain links TRBV16 to TRBJ1-3, with D possibly being TRBD1 (5 bases). The CDR3 runs to 14 residues. The V gene's germline CDR1 is SGHSA and CDR2 FRNQAP. Trimming stripped 5 bases from V and 0 bases from J, with 8 bases between. CDR3 DNA (partial): TGTGCAAGCAGCCCGACAGATTCTGGAAATACGCTCTAT. Protein sequence: CASSPTDSGNTLY. The whole CDR3 sequence reads CASSPTDSGNTLYF.

As regards this clone: Germline and genes: mouse. The CDR3 DNA, read in part, is TGTGCCAGCAGCTTATACGGGGGGACCACAGAAGTCTTC. This sequence encodes CASSLYGGTTEVF. The full CDR3 sequence reads CASSLYGGTTEVFF. The rearrangement joins TRBV3 to TRBJ1-1, with a possible D match to TRBD1 (5 bases). Read sequence stops 1 residue before the CDR3 end, and the germline J gene provides the missing end. The CDR3 sequence is 14 residues long. CDR1 and CDR2 (germline): SNHLY, FYNGKV (reference sequence). The V gene lost 2 bases and the J gene lost 4 bases, with 11 bases spanning the gap.

On this clone itself: Gene names refer to mouse genes. Coverage ceases 1 residue before the CDR3 finishes, and the germline J gene fills in the end. The chain combines TRBV13-2 with TRBJ2-5, with no clear D. The CDR3 contains 13 residues. The germline V gene encodes CDR1 NNHNN and CDR2 SYGAGS (reference sequence). Trimming shortened V by 2 bases and J by 0 bases, and 4 bases separated the two germline ends. The part of the CDR3 DNA that was read is TGTGCCAGCGGTGAAGTTAACCAAGACACCCAGTAC. Protein product: CASGEVNQDTQY. The whole CDR3 is CASGEVNQDTQYF.

This clone was recorded once. Each gene name is a mouse one. The read ends 1 residue early relative to the CDR3; the germline J gene fills the gap. V is TRBV19 and J is TRBJ2-4; D is unresolved. The CDR3 covers 12 residues. CDR1 FNHDT and CDR2 SITEND come from the germline V gene (reference sequence). V lost 6 bases and J 5 bases, leaving 10 bases between the germline ends. The sequenced CDR3 bases are TGTGCCAGCACCCCGGGGAGAAACACCTTGTAC. This sequence encodes CASTPGRNTLY. The whole CDR3 protein reads CASTPGRNTLYF.

A note on this clone: Germline and genes here are mouse. The read gets to within 1 residue of the CDR3 end, and the germline J gene fills in the rest. The chain carries TRBV15 and TRBJ1-5; TRBD1 is a possible D gene (6 bases). V was shortened by 4 bases and J by 6 bases, with 7 bases between the two germline ends. CDR1 and CDR2 (germline): SGHND, FRSKSL. This CDR3 comprises 12 residues. CDR3 bases read: TGTGCCAGCAGTTGGGGGCCCCAGGCTCCGCTT. The encoded protein is CASSWGPQAPL. The entire CDR3 is CASSWGPQAPLF.

As regards this clone: Here the gene names and germline are mouse. The CDR3 end is not reached by the read, which stops 1 residue before it; the germline J gene fills it in. The chain employs TRBV23 and TRBJ2-4. The CDR3 is made up of 14 amino acids. Germline assignment: CDR1 KGHTA and CDR2 FQNQQP. Here the CDR3 reads CSSSQSIGQNTLYF. CDR3 DNA, as far as it was read: TGCTCCAGCAGTCAATCGATAGGTCAAAACACCTTGTAC.

This clone was seen just once. Gene names are mouse gene names. Coverage ceases 1 residue before the CDR3 finishes, and the germline J gene fills in the end. The rearrangement links TRBV26 to TRBJ1-1; no definite D call. The CDR3 sequence is 12 residues long. Germline CDR1 KGHPV, CDR2 FQNQEV (reference sequence). V lost 0 bases and J 6 bases, leaving 5 bases between the germline ends. The chain's CDR3 is CASSLSTSEVFF. The CDR3 DNA, read in part, is TGTGCCAGCAGTCTGTCGACATCAGAAGTCTTC.

This clone appeared a few times. Germline and genes here are mouse. Sequencing ends 1 residue short of the CDR3 end; the germline J gene provides the rest. The chain is built from TRBV26 and TRBJ2-4; D is unclear. The CDR3 has 14 amino acids. Trimming removed 4 bases from V and 0 bases from J, with 8 bases in between. Germline-derived CDR1 and CDR2 are KGHPV and FQNQEV (reference sequence). The CDR3 bases that were read are TGTGCCAGCAGTCCCCGGGTTAGTCAAAACACCTTGTAC. It encodes CASSPRVSQNTLY. The whole CDR3 sequence reads CASSPRVSQNTLYF. The full variable domain, completed using reference TRBV26 and TRBJ2-4, is NSKVIQTPRYLVKGQGQKAKMRCIPEKGHPVVFWYQQNKNNEFKFLINFQNQEVLQQIDMTEKRFSAECPSNSPCSLEIQSSEAGDSALYLCASSPRVSQNTLYFGAGTRLSVL.

A word on this clone: Germline and genes here are mouse. The read is 1 residue too short to cover the CDR3 end, so that end is filled in from the germline J gene. J is TRBJ2-2 and V is TRBV3, with D maybe TRBD2 (7 bases). Trimming removed 3 bases from V and 7 bases from J, with 12 bases in between. The CDR3 is 14 amino acids. In germline, CDR1 is SNHLY, CDR2 FYNGKV (reference sequence). The CDR3 loop is CASSLGGAVGQLYF. CDR3 DNA (partial): TGTGCCAGCAGCTTGGGGGGCGCAGTCGGGCAGCTCTAC.

As concerns this clone: Gene names denote mouse genes. The read comes to an end 1 residue before the CDR3 does, leaving the germline J gene to fill in the end. J is TRBJ2-7 and V is TRBV13-3; a weak D match, TRBD1 (5 bases). The CDR3 sequence is 12 residues long. Germline CDR1 reads NNHDY; CDR2 reads SYVADS. Trimming took off 3 bases at V and 1 base at J, with 5 bases between the two ends. CDR3: CASSGTSYEQYF. The covered CDR3 bases are TGTGCCAGCAGTGGGACATCCTATGAACAGTAC.

There are a few counts of this clone. The listed genes are named as in mouse. Read sequence stops 1 residue before the CDR3 end, and the germline J gene provides the missing end. V is TRBV13-3 and J is TRBJ2-1; 7 nucleotides match TRBD2. In germline, CDR1 is NNHDY, CDR2 SYVADS. Trimming cost V 2 bases and J 3 bases; bases outside gene matches: 2. The CDR3 extends over 14 amino acids. The CDR3 protein is CASSDGGGYAEQFF. The part of the CDR3 DNA that was read is TGTGCCAGCAGTGACGGGGGGGGCTATGCTGAGCAGTTC.

Concerning this clone itself: Gene names denote mouse genes. From the germline J gene comes the end of the CDR3, since the read stops 1 residue before it. V is TRBV15 and J is TRBJ2-7, with D possibly being TRBD2 (7 bases). Trimming shortened V by 1 base and J by 6 bases, and 7 bases separated the two germline ends. The V gene's germline CDR1 is SGHND and CDR2 FRSKSL. This CDR3 has 12 amino acids. The CDR3 protein is CASSLGGAEQYF. The sequenced part of the CDR3 DNA is TGTGCCAGCAGTTTAGGGGGGGCTGAACAGTAC. Full variable domain (remainder filled in from reference TRBV15 and TRBJ2-7): DAGVTQTPRHEVAEKGQTIILKCEPVSGHNDLFWYRQTKIQGLELLSYFRSKSLMEDGGAFKDRFKAEMLNSSFSTLKIQPTEPKDSAVYLCASSLGGAEQYFGPGTRLTVL.

For this clone: The genes and germline here are from mouse. The read comes to an end 1 residue before the CDR3 does, leaving the germline J gene to fill in the end. This chain links TRBV2 with TRBJ2-1; D possibly corresponds to TRBD1 (6 bases). The length of the CDR3 is 14 residues. V lost 1 base to trimming and J lost 5 bases, with 9 bases between them. Germline V gives CDR1 LGHNA, CDR2 YSYQKL. CDR3 protein: CASSQGDKNAEQFF. The sequenced part of the CDR3 DNA is TGTGCCAGCAGCCAAGGGGACAAGAATGCTGAGCAGTTC.

Details on this clone: Gene labels here are mouse ones. The read finishes 1 residue shy of the CDR3 end, and the germline J gene is used to complete it. V is TRBV26 and J is TRBJ1-4, with no clear D. This CDR3 spans 13 amino acids. The germline CDR1 and CDR2 sequences are KGHPV and FQNQEV (reference sequence). The germline V and J ends were trimmed by 0 bases and 3 bases, with 2 bases remaining between them. The covered CDR3 bases are TGTGCCAGCAGTCTGTCCGCCAACGAAAGATTATTT. Its translation: CASSLSANERLF. The entire CDR3 protein is CASSLSANERLFF.

With respect to this clone: The germline and genes are mouse ones. The read is 1 residue too short to cover the CDR3 end, so that end is filled in from the germline J gene. This chain uses TRBV23 with TRBJ2-5. The CDR3 extends over 13 amino acids. Looked up from germline, CDR1 is KGHTA and CDR2 is FQNQQP. The CDR3 spells CSSSQGGDDTQYF. The CDR3 bases that were read are TGCTCCAGCAGTCAAGGGGGAGACGACACCCAGTAC.

Concerning this clone: Mouse gene names apply. The sequence runs out 1 residue before the end of the CDR3; the remainder is reconstructed from the germline J gene. The chain employs TRBV26 and TRBJ2-4; tentative D call: TRBD1 (6 bases). Per germline, CDR1 KGHPV and CDR2 FQNQEV (reference sequence). With 5 bases removed from V and 4 bases from J, the gap between germline ends came to 10 bases. This CDR3 contains 13 residues. CDR3 sequence: CASSWDKKNTLYF. CDR3 DNA, as far as it was read: TGTGCCAGCAGTTGGGACAAAAAAAACACCTTGTAC.

Of note for this clone: Germline and genes here are mouse. With the read ending 1 residue before the CDR3 end, the germline J gene is used to fill in that end. The V gene is TRBV5, the J gene TRBJ1-1; D call uncertain. V shed 0 bases and J shed 0 bases, with 2 bases lying between them. The CDR3 consists of 13 residues. The V gene's germline CDR1 is LGHNA and CDR2 YNLKQL (reference sequence). Incomplete CDR3 DNA: TGTGCCAGCAGCCAAGACAAGAACACAGAAGTCTTC. This encodes CASSQDKNTEVF. The entire CDR3 is CASSQDKNTEVFF.

This clone appeared a few times. Gene names are the mouse ones. The read halts 1 residue ahead of the CDR3 end, with the missing end drawn from the germline J gene. This chain joins TRBV4 and TRBJ2-7, with 11 positions matching TRBD2. This CDR3 contains 14 residues. Germline CDR1 and CDR2: LGHDT and YNNKQL (reference sequence). Trimming took 5 bases from V and 4 from J; bases not matched to a gene: 4. CDR3 bases read: TGTGCCAGCAGCCCGGGACTGGGGGTTTATGAACAGTAC. Its translation: CASSPGLGVYEQY. The entire CDR3 protein reads CASSPGLGVYEQYF.

This clone was detected a few times. Mouse gene names apply. The DNA ends 1 residue before the CDR3 does, and the rest of the CDR3 is filled in from the germline J gene. The chain recombines TRBV26 with TRBJ2-5, with 9 bases matching TRBD2. The CDR3 extends over 13 amino acids. The ends lost 6 bases at V and 3 bases at J; junction bases unmatched: 1. Germline V gene sequence: CDR1 KGHPV, CDR2 FQNQEV (reference sequence). The CDR3 region is CASRTGGQDTQYF. The DNA read from the CDR3 is TGTGCCAGCAGGACTGGGGGTCAAGACACCCAGTAC.

A note on this clone: Mouse gene names and germline throughout. The read comes to an end 1 residue before the CDR3 does, leaving the germline J gene to fill in the end. The chain has TRBV1 and TRBJ1-1; D unresolved. The CDR3 sequence is 13 residues long. The V end lost 2 bases, the J end lost 1 base, and 5 bases lay between the germline ends. The V gene's germline CDR1 is NSQYPW and CDR2 LRSPGD (reference sequence). This CDR3 reads CTCSATGNTEVFF. The CDR3 DNA, read in part, is TGCACCTGCAGTGCAACGGGAAACACAGAAGTCTTC.

Turning to this clone: Gene and germline names: mouse. The read terminates 1 residue ahead of where the CDR3 ends, so the germline J gene completes it. The V call is TRBV26, the J call TRBJ2-5; 8 bases fit TRBD2. V shed 4 bases and J 2 bases; nucleotides not matched to a gene: 2. Germline lookup yields CDR1 KGHPV and CDR2 FQNQEV (reference sequence). The CDR3 has 14 amino acids. CDR3: CASSRTGSQDTQYF. The DNA read from the CDR3 is TGTGCCAGCAGTCGGACTGGGTCCCAAGACACCCAGTAC.

This clone came up a few times. Here the gene names and germline are mouse. Coverage ceases 1 residue before the CDR3 finishes, and the germline J gene fills in the end. The chain links TRBV1 to TRBJ2-7; TRBD2 might be the D (5 bases). V was trimmed by 0 bases and J by 0 bases, leaving 9 bases between them. The CDR3 is 15 amino acids. CDR1 and CDR2 from the germline V gene are NSQYPW and LRSPGD (reference sequence). The sequenced CDR3 bases are TGCACCTGCAGTGCAGATCCTGGGAGCTCCTATGAACAGTAC. Protein sequence: CTCSADPGSSYEQY. The full-length CDR3 reads as CTCSADPGSSYEQYF.

A word on this clone: Mouse names are used for the genes. The sequenced fragment ends 1 residue before the CDR3 boundary, so the rest is inferred from the germline J gene. The chain couples TRBV1 to TRBJ2-7; 12 positions agree with TRBD1. CDR1 and CDR2 (germline): NSQYPW, LRSPGD (reference sequence). V lost 3 bases to trimming and J lost 5 bases; unmatched junction nucleotides: 2. This CDR3 has 14 residues. The CDR3 bases that were read are TGCACCTGCAGTGCGCGGGACAGGGGGCATGAACAGTAC. Translated, it gives CTCSARDRGHEQY. In full, the CDR3 is CTCSARDRGHEQYF. The full variable domain, its missing parts supplied by reference TRBV1 and TRBJ2-7, is VTLLEQNPRWRLVPRGQAVNLRCILKNSQYPWMSWYQQDLQKQLQWLFTLRSPGDKEVKSLPGADYLATRVTDTELRLQVANMSQGRTLYCTCSARDRGHEQYFGPGTRLTVL.

This clone is deemed large (0.1 to 1%). Any gene name here is a mouse gene name. The CDR3 is cut off 1 residue early in the read; its end comes from the germline J gene. The rearrangement links TRBV13-1 to TRBJ2-7; a possible D gene is TRBD1 (6 bases). The CDR3 consists of 11 residues. V was trimmed by 4 bases and J by 6 bases, leaving 8 bases between them. Germline lookup yields CDR1 NSHNY and CDR2 SYGAGN. Partial CDR3 DNA: TGTGCCAGCAGTCCAGGGGTTGAACAGTAC. It specifies CASSPGVEQY. The whole CDR3 protein reads CASSPGVEQYF.

About this clone: Gene names refer to mouse genes. The missing CDR3 end, 1 residue past where the read stops, is filled in from the germline J gene. The chain combines TRBV26 with TRBJ1-6; perhaps TRBD1 as D (6 bases). TRBJ1-6 is marked as an open reading frame, function uncertain. V was pared by 4 bases and J by 4 bases, with 8 bases between. The CDR3 covers 14 residues. Germline V gene data show CDR1 as KGHPV and CDR2 as FQNQEV (reference sequence). CDR3: CASSPGHYNSPLYF. The DNA read from the CDR3 is TGTGCCAGCAGTCCGGGACATTATAATTCGCCCCTCTAC.

On this clone itself: Gene names refer to mouse genes. The CDR3 end falls 1 residue outside the read, so it is completed with the germline J gene. This chain uses TRBV4 with TRBJ2-1; 7 positions match TRBD2. This CDR3 region has 14 residues. Per germline, CDR1 LGHDT and CDR2 YNNKQL (reference sequence). V trimming: 4 bases; J trimming: 1 base; junction bases outside the gene matches: 1. The CDR3 sequence is CASSLLGNYAEQFF. The covered CDR3 bases are TGTGCCAGCAGCTTACTGGGGAACTATGCTGAGCAGTTC.

Concerning this clone itself: These gene names are mouse names. The CDR3 goes on 1 residue after the read ends, and that part is filled in from the germline J gene. The V gene is TRBV26, the J gene TRBJ2-7, with 10 positions matching TRBD1. Losses at the gene ends were 0 bases for V and 4 bases for J; bases not matched to a gene: 3. CDR3 length equals 15 residues. The germline gives CDR1 KGHPV, CDR2 FQNQEV (reference sequence). The covered CDR3 bases are TGTGCCAGCAGTCTGTCCCGGGACAGGGGATATGAACAGTAC. Its protein is CASSLSRDRGYEQY. The CDR3, in full, reads CASSLSRDRGYEQYF. The variable domain in full, with the rest retrieved from reference TRBV26 and TRBJ2-7, is NSKVIQTPRYLVKGQGQKAKMRCIPEKGHPVVFWYQQNKNNEFKFLINFQNQEVLQQIDMTEKRFSAECPSNSPCSLEIQSSEAGDSALYLCASSLSRDRGYEQYFGPGTRLTVL.

By proportion, this clone is medium-sized. Gene names and germline match the mouse. The sequence runs out 1 residue before the end of the CDR3; the remainder is reconstructed from the germline J gene. The chain is built from TRBV13-2 and TRBJ2-7; 11 bases line up with TRBD2. Germline assignment: CDR1 NNHNN and CDR2 SYGAGS (reference sequence). The CDR3 is 16 amino acids. J gave up 0 bases and V 2 bases, and 4 bases lay outside the gene matches. The CDR3 DNA, read in part, is TGTGCCAGCGGTGAGCCACTGGGGGGGCGCTCCTATGAACAGTAC. It translates to CASGEPLGGRSYEQY. The CDR3 as a whole reads CASGEPLGGRSYEQYF.